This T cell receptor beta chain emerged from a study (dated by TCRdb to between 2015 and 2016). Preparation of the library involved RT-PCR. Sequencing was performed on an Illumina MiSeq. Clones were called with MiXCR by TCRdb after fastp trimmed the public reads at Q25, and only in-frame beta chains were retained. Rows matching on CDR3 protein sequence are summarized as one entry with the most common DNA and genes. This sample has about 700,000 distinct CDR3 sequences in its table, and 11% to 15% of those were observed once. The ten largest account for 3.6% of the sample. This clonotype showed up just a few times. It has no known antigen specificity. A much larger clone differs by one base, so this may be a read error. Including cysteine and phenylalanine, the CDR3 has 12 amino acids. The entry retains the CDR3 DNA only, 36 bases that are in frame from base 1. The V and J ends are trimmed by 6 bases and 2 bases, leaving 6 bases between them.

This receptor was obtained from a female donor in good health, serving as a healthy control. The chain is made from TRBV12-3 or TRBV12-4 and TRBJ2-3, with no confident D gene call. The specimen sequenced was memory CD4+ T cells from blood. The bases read TGTGCCAGCAGCTGGGACACAGATACGCAGTATTTT. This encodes CASSWDTDTQYF.